This T cell receptor (beta chain) is from a study of human T cells and chemical hapten exposure (dated by TCRdb to about 2021). Looking at the study overall: For sensitization, 2% DPC in acetone was applied to a roughly 2 cm by roughly 2 cm area of upper inner arm skin. Weekly therapeutic DPC doses were additionally applied to the scalp of patients throughout the roughly 22-week study period. Patch testing on the upper back used Finn chambers containing 0.01% DPC, with scoring done after 6 days according to International Contact Dermatitis Research Group standards. Most of the patients in the cohort were female, and the cohort covered alopecia areata with under or over 50% scalp involvement, alopecia totalis and alopecia universalis. Libraries were pooled for sequencing, and per-sample TCR yields varied mainly because of small differences in library volumes within the pool. In alopecia patients, the study followed how the peripheral blood TCR repertoire changed in vivo over primary and secondary sensitization to diphenylcyclopropenone (DPC), a hapten. Blood samples were taken from patients before sensitization (week 0) and then at 2, 6 and about 24 weeks after DPC sensitization. Blood for TCR sequencing was provided by twenty-nine alopecia patients at one to four time points (pre-sensitization, 2, 6 and 24 weeks). The investigation overall reported the following: Alopecia, a presumed autoimmune disease, was present in all patients, so the immune response of the patients might differ from that of healthy individuals. Compared with pre-sensitization or healthy control sets, expanded TCRs formed significantly more large CDR3 similarity clusters, which is consistent with antigen-driven responses. No change with DPC sensitization was found in the number of TCRs above 1 in 1000 frequency, and no evidence of global repertoire structure alterations was found. The number of PT1 expanded TCRs positively correlated with patch test score, significant at thresholds 8, 16 and 32 but not 4. After repeated subsampling, the strength of the expansion versus patch-test correlation and the threshold at which it became significant changed.

CDR3 length: 15 amino acids, cysteine to phenylalanine. Only CDR3 DNA is held: 45 bases, read in frame from base 1. CDR1 and CDR2, per the germline V gene, are LGHNA and YSLEER. Unmatched junction bases come to 10, with V trimmed by 8 bases and J by 4 bases. The time point label on this specimen signifies: patch test 3, about 24 weeks after DPC sensitization. The sample's treatment or condition label, in plain terms: therapeutic diphenylcyclopropenone sensitization with weekly scalp DPC. At each patch-test visit, blood was drawn before the patch test was applied. Patients were eligible if aged 18 to 70, diagnosed with alopecia and judged suitable for DPC therapy, and pregnant patients were excluded. Total RNA was extracted from unfractionated whole blood collected in Tempus Blood RNA tubes. Of note for this clonotype: The antigen it recognizes is unknown. No much larger clonotype is one base removed from it; base qualities were not supplied.

Library method: RACE. These reads were obtained on a NextSeq 500. During library preparation, unique molecular identifiers were attached to individual cDNA molecules so that TCRs could be counted quantitatively and reproducibly. For every blood RNA sample, sequencing covered both the TCR alpha and TCR beta chains. On the study's bioinformatics: A median of about 87,000 TCRs per sample was observed, with a range of roughly 20,000 to 700,000. V, J and CDR3 annotation of the TCR reads was carried out using the Decombinator software suite. For PS versus PT1 abundance plots, all samples were subsampled to the same number of TCRs (28,000). TCRs were defined as expanded if absent before sensitization and observed at least eight times at the 2-week time point. Using fastp trimming at Q25 and MiXCR clonotype assembly, TCRdb reanalyzed the public sequencing data and kept in-frame beta chains. All rows with the same CDR3 protein become a single entry with the most common DNA and genes. The V and J calls, along with clone size, are taken from TCRdb and not from the paper's own processing. In all, the sample holds under 200,000 distinct CDR3 sequences, and about a quarter of those were seen once. Jointly, the top ten make up around 1.9% of the sample.

The receptor's source is a woman aged 18-29 years with alopecia areata. Some clones in this sample may be carry-over from other donors' samples. The V and J segments used are TRBV4-3 and TRBJ1-4; 7 middle bases align to TRBD1. This material consisted of whole blood, taken in connection with sensitization to the hapten diphenylcyclopropenone (DPC). This receptor carries the CDR3 CASGRLGQSNEKLFF. The DNA sequence reads TGCGCCAGCGGCCGTCTGGGACAGAGTAATGAAAAACTGTTTTTT.